The 13 T cell receptor beta chains presented below share a single source sample, sequenced in a study of CD8+ T cells in alopecia areata. The authors extracted RNA and reverse transcribed it into cDNA as the sequencing template. TCRdb's copy holds only in-frame clones and misses some; the assay was immunoSEQ multiplex PCR. The sample consists of hundreds of thousands of clones, under 70% of them appearing once. Specified treatment: oral pan-JAK inhibitor, 5-10 mg twice daily. The material was CD4+ T cells sorted from blood, obtained around week 44, from a patient treated with tofacitinib. These receptors were obtained from a human donor with alopecia areata.

The rearrangement uses TRBV30 and TRBJ1-3; no firm D call. CDR3 length: 13 amino acids. V was cut by 3 bases and J by 4 bases, with 10 bases left in between. Germline V gene data show CDR1 as GTSNPN and CDR2 as SVGIG (reference sequence). CDR3 in DNA: TGTGCCTGGAGCGGACTTATAGGAAACACCATATATTTT. It yields the protein CAWSGLIGNTIYF. The entire variable domain, with the rest obtained from reference TRBV30 and TRBJ1-3, is as follows: SQTIHQWPATLVQPVGSPLSLECTVEGTSNPNLYWYRQAAGRGLQLLFYSVGIGQISSEVPQNLSASRPQDRQFILSSKKLLLSDSGFYLCAWSGLIGNTIYFGEGSWLTVV.

The V gene is TRBV7-9, the J gene TRBJ2-7, with a weak D call TRBD2 (7 bases). Trimming stripped 9 bases from V and 3 bases from J, with 24 bases between. CDR1 and CDR2 from the germline V gene are SEHNR and FQNEAQ (reference sequence). This CDR3 region has 16 residues. CDR3 DNA: TGTGCCAGTAGAAGAGGATCAAGGGGGGGAAACTACGAGCAGTACTTC. It specifies CASRRGSRGGNYEQYF. Full variable domain (remainder filled in from reference TRBV7-9 and TRBJ2-7): DTGVSQNPRHKITKRGQNVTFRCDPISEHNRLYWYRQTLGQGPEFLTYFQNEAQLEKSRLLSDRFSAERPKGSFSTLEIQRTEQGDSAMYLCASRRGSRGGNYEQYFGPGTRLTVT.

The chain joins TRBV7-2 to TRBJ2-1, with a possible D match to TRBD2 (5 bases). Germline CDR1 and CDR2: SGHTA and FQGNSA. The CDR3 length is 12 residues. Trimming took 1 base from V and 10 from J, leaving 8 bases between them. The CDR3 reads CASSLEASEQFF. The CDR3 coding sequence is TGTGCCAGCAGCTTAGAGGCTAGCGAGCAGTTCTTC.

The CDR3 region is CASSINSGGEQFF. As DNA, the CDR3 is TGTGCCAGCAGCATAAACTCTGGGGGGGAGCAGTTCTTC. This chain uses TRBV28 with TRBJ2-1, with a weak D call TRBD2 (6 bases). CDR3 length: 13 residues. Germline-derived CDR1 and CDR2 are MDHEN and SYDVKM. Trimming removed 6 bases at V and 10 bases at J, with 16 bases between.

This clone was found once. The gene calls are TRBV7-2 and TRBJ2-2; 12 positions agree with TRBD2. Trimming cost V 6 bases and J 6 bases; bases outside gene matches: 8. This CDR3 comprises 16 residues. The germline V gene has CDR1 SGHTA and CDR2 FQGNSA. Written as DNA, the CDR3 is TGTGCCAGCAGGGCTAGCGGGGGGGCATTAGCCGGGGAGCTGTTTTTT. It is translated as CASRASGGALAGELFF. Using reference TRBV7-2 and TRBJ2-2 for the parts outside the CDR3, the full variable domain is GAGVSQSPSNKVTEKGKDVELRCDPISGHTALYWYRQSLGQGLEFLIYFQGNSAPDKSGLPSDRFSAERTGGSVSTLTIQRTQQEDSAVYLCASRASGGALAGELFFGEGSRLTVL.

This clone turned up a few times. The chain couples TRBV4-1 to TRBJ1-1, with no clear D. Germline-derived CDR1 and CDR2 are MGHRA and YSYEKL. The CDR3 extends over 17 amino acids. The germline V and J ends were trimmed by 1 base and 6 bases, with 21 bases remaining between them. CDR3 bases: TGCGCCAGCAGCCAAGTCGTCGGAGGGTTTGGTACTGCTGAAGCTTTCTTT. As protein: CASSQVVGGFGTAEAFF.

The chain couples TRBV29-1 to TRBJ2-1, with 7 bases matching TRBD1. The germline V gene encodes CDR1 SQVTM and CDR2 ANQGSEA. Trimming cost V 6 bases and J 7 bases; bases outside gene matches: 12. The CDR3 extends over 14 amino acids. The CDR3 DNA is TGCAGCGTGACCCCGGGACAGAGATTTAATGAGCAGTTCTTC. Amino acid sequence: CSVTPGQRFNEQFF.

The rearrangement links TRBV25-1 to TRBJ2-1; D is possibly TRBD1 or TRBD2 (5 bases each). The V gene's germline CDR1 is MGHDK and CDR2 SYGVNS. Trimming took 1 base from V and 0 from J, leaving 10 bases between them. There are 16 residues in the CDR3. The DNA for the CDR3 is TGTGCCAGCAGTGAATGGGGGAAGAGCTCCTACAATGAGCAGTTCTTC. It yields the protein CASSEWGKSSYNEQFF. Based on the CDR3 plus reference TRBV25-1 and TRBJ2-1, the full variable domain is EADIYQTPRYLVIGTGKKITLECSQTMGHDKMYWYQQDPGMELHLIHYSYGVNSTEKGDLSSESTVSRIRTEHFPLTLESARPSHTSQYLCASSEWGKSSYNEQFFGPGTRLTVL.

V gene TRBV29-1 combines with J gene TRBJ1-2; D uncertain. V lost 7 bases, J lost 3 bases, and 24 bases lay in between. CDR3 length: 16 residues. Looked up from germline, CDR1 is SQVTM and CDR2 is ANQGSEA. The CDR3 DNA is TGCAGCGCCGCCAGCCCGTTTGACAATCACGACTATGGCTACACCTTC. Translation: CSAASPFDNHDYGYTF.

The count of this clone is one. This sequence joins TRBV4-3 and TRBJ1-4; no clear D gene. V lost 0 bases and J 7 bases, leaving 6 bases between the germline ends. In germline, CDR1 is LGHNA, CDR2 YSLEER. This CDR3 is built from 13 residues. The CDR3 nucleotides read TGCGCCAGCAGCCAAGATTTAGGTGAAAAACTGTTTTTT. It is translated as CASSQDLGEKLFF.

This chain uses TRBV4-2 with TRBJ2-2; tentatively, D is TRBD2 (5 bases). Trimming cost V 3 bases and J 0 bases, with 8 bases left between them. The CDR3 sequence is 15 residues long. Germline lookup yields CDR1 LGHNA and CDR2 YNFKEQ. The CDR3 sequence is CASSHWETNTGELFF. CDR3 nucleotides: TGTGCCAGCAGCCATTGGGAGACGAACACCGGGGAGCTGTTTTTT.

J is TRBJ2-5 and V is TRBV30, with 9 positions matching TRBD1. The last part of the DNA fits TRBJ2-7 better; the J call may be wrong. The germline V gene has CDR1 GTSNPN and CDR2 SVGIG (reference sequence). This CDR3 is 18 amino acids long. This CDR3 is CAWSGAVPRAGQGYEQYF. The CDR3 DNA sequence: TGTGCCTGGAGTGGGGCGGTCCCCCGAGCGGGACAGGGCTACGAGCAGTACTTC.

This chain uses TRBV30 with TRBJ1-1, with 7 bases matching TRBD1. The V and J ends lost 2 bases and 0 bases, in that order; junction bases with no gene match: 3. CDR3 length: 14 amino acids. Per germline, CDR1 GTSNPN and CDR2 SVGIG (reference sequence). The CDR3 coding sequence is TGTGCCTGGAGTTACGGGACAGTGAACACTGAAGCTTTCTTT. It codes for CAWSYGTVNTEAFF. Full variable domain (remainder filled in from reference TRBV30 and TRBJ1-1): SQTIHQWPATLVQPVGSPLSLECTVEGTSNPNLYWYRQAAGRGLQLLFYSVGIGQISSEVPQNLSASRPQDRQFILSSKKLLLSDSGFYLCAWSYGTVNTEAFFGQGTRLTVV.